This TCR beta chain was recovered during a study of a mutant IDH1 vaccine in newly diagnosed glioma. Overall study: Following radiotherapy alone, or alongside temozolomide cycles, vaccination was started after an interval of 4-6 weeks.

There are 16 residues in the CDR3. Germline values: CDR1 SGDLS, CDR2 YYNGEE. V lost 4 bases to trimming and J lost 2 bases; unmatched junction nucleotides: 5. Method: immunoSEQ multiplex PCR; TCRdb's copy keeps in-frame clones and lacks some. The sample records tens of thousands of clones, approximately 84% being singletons. Sample time point: week 11, during vaccination. Vaccinated patients received 300 ug of mutant IDH1 20-mer peptide per dose, with topical imiquimod. The donors' diagnosis was new WHO grade 3 or 4 astrocytoma that was IDH1-mutant and ATRX-lost. As concerns this clone: No antigen is known for it.

The chain joins TRBV9 to TRBJ2-5; TRBD2 matches 13 bases. Sequenced material: PBMCs, taken from a glioma patient whose treatment included an IDH1 peptide vaccine. This TCR was recovered from a woman aged 50 to 60 with glioma. CDR3 nucleotide sequence: TGTGCCAGCAGCAAAGAACTAGCGGGGGGGCAAGAGACCCAGTACTTC. Protein: CASSKELAGGQETQYF.